This T cell receptor beta chain comes out of a study of memory CD4+ T cells and cytomegalovirus serostatus. About this clone: Its antigen is as yet unknown.

The repertoire was sequenced with immunoSEQ multiplex PCR; TCRdb's copy has only in-frame clones and lacks some. The table lists over 65,000 clones, about 85% of them singletons. This CDR3 spans 16 amino acids. The V gene end was trimmed by 1 base and the J gene end by 1 base; junction bases not matched to a gene: 6. Per the germline V gene, CDR1 is KGHSH and CDR2 is LQKENI. Broader study findings: Suggested: most of the CMV-linked TCR signature lies in CD4+ memory cells. Of 150 to 200 reported CMV TCRbeta sequences, about 70 were found in memory CD4+ repertoires.

The sort gate was single viable CD3+CD4+CD8-CD45RO+ cells for memory CD4+ T cells. Specimen: memory CD4+ T cells from blood. This receptor was taken from an adult in good health and CMV-seronegative. This chain connects TRBV18 to TRBJ1-1, with 7 bases identical to TRBD1. The CDR3 sequence is CASSPRYGQENTEAFF. The CDR3 DNA reads TGTGCCAGCTCACCACGATACGGACAGGAGAACACTGAAGCTTTCTTT.